This TCR beta chain is drawn from a study of CD8 T cells in ankylosing spondylitis (dated by TCRdb to 2016 to 2017). About the full investigation: T cell receptor beta repertoires were profiled in healthy donors and ankylosing spondylitis patients so that disease-linked TCR variants could be found. In total, the full study cohort was made up of approximately 99 healthy donors and more than 20 ankylosing spondylitis patients. Samples of peripheral blood were taken, and for ankylosing spondylitis patients, synovial fluid was collected as well. Here is what the overall study found, with its caveats: Significant enrichment of the disease-linked clones was reported in matched synovial fluid samples from ankylosing spondylitis patients. Some TCR beta motif variants had previously been reported in synovial fluid and blood of reactive arthritis patients, which suggested common disease-initiation mechanisms. A CD8+ phenotype was shown by the disease-linked clones, which were found at relatively low frequencies in peripheral blood. Blood from ankylosing spondylitis patients appeared to be characterized by a TCR beta motif made up of about 8 highly homologous amino acid variants.

Notes on this clonotype: This clone's antigen is unknown. Base qualities were left out, and no much larger clone turns up one base away.

The reads were generated on an Illumina HiSeq 2500. TCR beta libraries were prepared by quantitative 5'-RACE with molecular barcodes. Turning to the authors' computational methods: A new computational method based on a probabilistic model of VDJ rearrangement was used to identify disease-linked TCR variants. TCRdb itself trimmed the public reads at Q25 with fastp, ran MiXCR and retained productive beta chains. Merged by CDR3 protein, the rows form single entries marked with the most common genes and DNA. These V and J calls are TCRdb output, not the study's own analysis. The sample contains about 160,000 distinct CDR3 sequences, under 45% of them found a single time. 15% of the sample rests with the top ten. For each ankylosing spondylitis patient, the synovial fluid sample was matched to a blood sample from that same patient. CDR1 is given as SGHVS and CDR2 as FQNEAQ, both from the germline V gene. Germline trimming: 1 base from V, 1 base from J; junction bases outside gene matches: 15. The CDR3 spans 20 residues, from the cysteine through the phenylalanine. The sequence is cut down to CDR3 DNA, 60 bases in frame from base 1.

Sequenced: synovial fluid, either unsorted or a sorted T cell fraction (not recorded which). The TCR comes from a male donor with ankylosing spondylitis. Recombination connected TRBV7-8 to TRBJ2-2, with 7 central nucleotides matching TRBD1. CDR3 sequence: CASSLVRYARGFLNTGELFF. The DNA reads TGTGCCAGCAGCTTAGTGCGATACGCCAGGGGGTTTTTGAACACCGGGGAGCTGTTTTTT.